This TCR beta chain is from a study of shared clonotypes between healthy human individuals. General study results and limits: Clonotypes shared by all four donors outscored non-shared clonotypes in generation probability. Across a handful of donors, naive CD4 shared roughly 5%, naive CD8 over 3%, memory CD4 roughly 2.4%, memory CD8 about 0.4%.

The germline V and J ends were trimmed by 4 bases and 1 base, with 7 bases remaining between them. Germline-derived CDR1 and CDR2 are GTSNPN and SVGIG (reference sequence). The CDR3 totals 12 residues. Turning to this clone: The antigen is not known.

In the study's own analysis: Junction-only sequences produced by ImmunoSEQ had no quality scores, so filtering differed. Using immunoSEQ multiplex PCR, the repertoire was profiled, and TCRdb retains in-frame clones only, with some absent. That table supplies the V and J calls and clone size; D and trimming were determined from the DNA. The table lists 1 million to 1.3 million clones, 75% to 85% of them singletons. V gene TRBV30 combines with J gene TRBJ1-2; the D gene is possibly TRBD1 (5 bases). The sequence came from a man aged 18 to 30 in good health. Some clones in this sample may be carry-over from other donors' samples. Sequencing was done on a sample of memory CD4+ T cells from PBMCs. Subset: CD45RA-negative fraction. CDR3 sequence: CAWTGSNYGYTF. In DNA, the CDR3 is TGTGCCTGGACAGGGAGTAACTATGGCTACACCTTC.